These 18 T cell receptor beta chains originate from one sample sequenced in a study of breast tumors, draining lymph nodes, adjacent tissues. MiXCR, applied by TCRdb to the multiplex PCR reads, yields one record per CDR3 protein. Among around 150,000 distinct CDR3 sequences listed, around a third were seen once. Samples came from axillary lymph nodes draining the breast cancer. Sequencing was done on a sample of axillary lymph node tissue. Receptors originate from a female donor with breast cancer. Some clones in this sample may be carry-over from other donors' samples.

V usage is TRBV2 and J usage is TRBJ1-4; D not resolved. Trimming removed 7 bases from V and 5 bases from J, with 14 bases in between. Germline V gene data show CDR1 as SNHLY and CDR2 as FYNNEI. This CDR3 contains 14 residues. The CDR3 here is CASNPGQANEKLFF. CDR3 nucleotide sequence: TGTGCCAGCAACCCCGGGCAGGCCAATGAAAAACTGTTTTTT.

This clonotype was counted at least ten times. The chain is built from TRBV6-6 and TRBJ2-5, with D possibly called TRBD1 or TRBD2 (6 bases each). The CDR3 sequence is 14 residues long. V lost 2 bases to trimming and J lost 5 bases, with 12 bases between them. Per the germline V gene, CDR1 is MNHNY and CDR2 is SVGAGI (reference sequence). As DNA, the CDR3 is TGTGCCAGCAGTTACGCCAGGGGAGGTGAGACCCAGTACTTC. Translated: CASSYARGGETQYF.

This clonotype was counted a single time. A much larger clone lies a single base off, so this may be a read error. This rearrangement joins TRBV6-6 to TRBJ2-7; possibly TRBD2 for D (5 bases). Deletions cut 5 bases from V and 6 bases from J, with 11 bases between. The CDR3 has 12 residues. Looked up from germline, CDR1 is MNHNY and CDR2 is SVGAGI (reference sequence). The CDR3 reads CASSHVRGEQYF. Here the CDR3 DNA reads TGTGCCAGCAGTCACGTCCGGGGCGAGCAGTACTTC.

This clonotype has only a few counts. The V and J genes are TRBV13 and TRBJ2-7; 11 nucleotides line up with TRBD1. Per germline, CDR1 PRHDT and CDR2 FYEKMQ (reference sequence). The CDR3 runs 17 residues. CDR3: CASSWDRGFSQSYEQYV. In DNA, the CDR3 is TGCGCCAGCAGTTGGGACAGGGGGTTCTCGCAATCCTACGAGCAGTACGTC.

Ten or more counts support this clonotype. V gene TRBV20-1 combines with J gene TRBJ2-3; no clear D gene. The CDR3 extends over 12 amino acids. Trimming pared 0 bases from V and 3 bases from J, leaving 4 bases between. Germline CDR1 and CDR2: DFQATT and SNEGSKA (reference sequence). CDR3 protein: CSARDETDTQYF. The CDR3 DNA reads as TGCAGTGCTAGAGATGAGACAGATACGCAGTATTTT.

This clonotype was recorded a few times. CDR3 DNA sequence: TGTGCCAGCAGTCACAGGGGGCGAGAGACCCAGTACTTC. This sequence encodes CASSHRGRETQYF. V gene TRBV6-2 or TRBV6-3 combines with J gene TRBJ2-5, with 9 nucleotides matching TRBD1. CDR1 and CDR2 (germline): MNHEY, SVGEGT. This CDR3 comprises 13 residues. Trimming removed 5 bases from V and 4 bases from J; junction bases left unmatched: 2.

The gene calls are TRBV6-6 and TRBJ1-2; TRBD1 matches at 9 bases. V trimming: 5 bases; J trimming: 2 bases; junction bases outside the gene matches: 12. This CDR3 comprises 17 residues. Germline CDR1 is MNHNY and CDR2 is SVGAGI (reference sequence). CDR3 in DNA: TGTGCCAGCAGTACCAGACAGGGGGGTGGGGCAAACTATGGCTACACCTTC. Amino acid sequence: CASSTRQGGGANYGYTF.

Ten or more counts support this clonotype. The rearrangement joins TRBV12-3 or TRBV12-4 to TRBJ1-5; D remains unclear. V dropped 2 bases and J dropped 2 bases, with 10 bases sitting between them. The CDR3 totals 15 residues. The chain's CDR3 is CASSLSSGGNQPQHF. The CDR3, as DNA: TGTGCCAGCAGTTTAAGCTCTGGGGGCAATCAGCCCCAGCATTTT.

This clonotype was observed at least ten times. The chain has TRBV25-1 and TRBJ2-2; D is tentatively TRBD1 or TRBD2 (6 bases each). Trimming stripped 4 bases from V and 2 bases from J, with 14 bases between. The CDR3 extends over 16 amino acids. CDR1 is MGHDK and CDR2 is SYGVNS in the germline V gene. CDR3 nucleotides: TGTGCCAGCAGTGGCCTTGGGGGGCCTAACACCGGGGAGCTGTTTTTT. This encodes CASSGLGGPNTGELFF.

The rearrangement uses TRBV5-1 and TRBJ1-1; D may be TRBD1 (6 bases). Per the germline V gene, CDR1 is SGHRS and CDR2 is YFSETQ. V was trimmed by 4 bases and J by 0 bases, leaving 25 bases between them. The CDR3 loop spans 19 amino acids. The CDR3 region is CASSPTLRGFGGMNTEAFF. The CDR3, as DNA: TGCGCCAGCAGCCCCACTTTAAGGGGGTTTGGGGGAATGAACACTGAAGCTTTCTTT.

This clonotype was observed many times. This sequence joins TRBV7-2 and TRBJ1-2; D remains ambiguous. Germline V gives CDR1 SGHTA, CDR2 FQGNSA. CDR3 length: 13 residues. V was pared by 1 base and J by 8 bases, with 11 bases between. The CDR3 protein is CASSLEFSRGYTF. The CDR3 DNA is TGTGCCAGCAGCTTAGAGTTTTCGCGGGGCTACACCTTC. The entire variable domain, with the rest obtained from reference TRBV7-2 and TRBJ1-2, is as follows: GAGVSQSPSNKVTEKGKDVELRCDPISGHTALYWYRQSLGQGLEFLIYFQGNSAPDKSGLPSDRFSAERTGGSVSTLTIQRTQQEDSAVYLCASSLEFSRGYTFGSGTRLTVV.

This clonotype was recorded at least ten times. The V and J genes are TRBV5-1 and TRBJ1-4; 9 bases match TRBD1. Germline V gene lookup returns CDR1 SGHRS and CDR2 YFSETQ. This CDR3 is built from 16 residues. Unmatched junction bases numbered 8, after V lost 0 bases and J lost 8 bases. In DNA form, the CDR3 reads TGCGCCAGCAGCTTGGCGGGACAGGGACTAAGCGAAAAACTGTTTTTT. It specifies CASSLAGQGLSEKLFF. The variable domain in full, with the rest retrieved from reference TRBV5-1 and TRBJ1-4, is KAGVTQTPRYLIKTRGQQVTLSCSPISGHRSVSWYQQTPGQGLQFLFEYFSETQRNKGNFPGRFSGRQFSNSRSEMNVSTLELGDSALYLCASSLAGQGLSEKLFFGSGTQLSVL.

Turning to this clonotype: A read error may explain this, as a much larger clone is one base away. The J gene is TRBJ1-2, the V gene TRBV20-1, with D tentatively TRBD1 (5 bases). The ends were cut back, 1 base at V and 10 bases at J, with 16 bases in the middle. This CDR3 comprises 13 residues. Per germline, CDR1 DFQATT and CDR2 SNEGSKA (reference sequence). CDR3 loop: CSARVEGYAAYTF. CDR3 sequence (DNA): TGCAGTGCTAGAGTTGAGGGGTATGCTGCCTACACCTTC.

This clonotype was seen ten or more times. The CDR3 loop reads CASSLDRWGIGETQYF. CDR3 bases: TGTGCCAGCAGCTTAGATAGGTGGGGAATTGGGGAGACCCAGTACTTC. The chain combines TRBV11-2 with TRBJ2-5, with D unresolved. Trimming cost V 0 bases and J 5 bases, with 16 bases left between them. Looked up from germline, CDR1 is SGHAT and CDR2 is FQNNGV. The CDR3 is made up of 16 amino acids.

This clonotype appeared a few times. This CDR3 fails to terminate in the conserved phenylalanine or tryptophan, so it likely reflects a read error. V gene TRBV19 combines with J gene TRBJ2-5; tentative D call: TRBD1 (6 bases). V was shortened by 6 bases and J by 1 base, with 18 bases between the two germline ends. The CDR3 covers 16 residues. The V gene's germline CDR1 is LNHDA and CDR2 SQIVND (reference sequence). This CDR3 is CASSPLGQGSQETQYS. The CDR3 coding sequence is TGTGCCAGTAGCCCACTGGGCCAGGGGAGCCAAGAGACCCAGTACTCC.

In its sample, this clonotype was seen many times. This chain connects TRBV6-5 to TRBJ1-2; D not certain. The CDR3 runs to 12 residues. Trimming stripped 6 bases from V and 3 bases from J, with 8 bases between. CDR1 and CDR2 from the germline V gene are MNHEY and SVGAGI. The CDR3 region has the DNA TGTGCCAGCAGAAGGGAGGACTATGGCTACACCTTC. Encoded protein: CASRREDYGYTF.

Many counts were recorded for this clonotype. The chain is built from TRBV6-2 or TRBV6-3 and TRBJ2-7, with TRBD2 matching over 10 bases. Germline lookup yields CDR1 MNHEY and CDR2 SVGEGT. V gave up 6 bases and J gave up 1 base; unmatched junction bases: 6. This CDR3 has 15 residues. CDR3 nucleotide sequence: TGTGCCAGCAGGGGCGGACTAGCGGCTTCCTACGAGCAGTACGTC. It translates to CASRGGLAASYEQYV.

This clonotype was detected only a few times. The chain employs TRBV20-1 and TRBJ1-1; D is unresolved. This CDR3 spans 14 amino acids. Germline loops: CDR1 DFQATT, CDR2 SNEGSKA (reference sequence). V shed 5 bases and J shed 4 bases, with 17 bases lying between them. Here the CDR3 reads CSAYPGLLGTEAFF. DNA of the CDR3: TGCAGTGCTTACCCGGGCCTTTTGGGCACTGAAGCTTTCTTT.